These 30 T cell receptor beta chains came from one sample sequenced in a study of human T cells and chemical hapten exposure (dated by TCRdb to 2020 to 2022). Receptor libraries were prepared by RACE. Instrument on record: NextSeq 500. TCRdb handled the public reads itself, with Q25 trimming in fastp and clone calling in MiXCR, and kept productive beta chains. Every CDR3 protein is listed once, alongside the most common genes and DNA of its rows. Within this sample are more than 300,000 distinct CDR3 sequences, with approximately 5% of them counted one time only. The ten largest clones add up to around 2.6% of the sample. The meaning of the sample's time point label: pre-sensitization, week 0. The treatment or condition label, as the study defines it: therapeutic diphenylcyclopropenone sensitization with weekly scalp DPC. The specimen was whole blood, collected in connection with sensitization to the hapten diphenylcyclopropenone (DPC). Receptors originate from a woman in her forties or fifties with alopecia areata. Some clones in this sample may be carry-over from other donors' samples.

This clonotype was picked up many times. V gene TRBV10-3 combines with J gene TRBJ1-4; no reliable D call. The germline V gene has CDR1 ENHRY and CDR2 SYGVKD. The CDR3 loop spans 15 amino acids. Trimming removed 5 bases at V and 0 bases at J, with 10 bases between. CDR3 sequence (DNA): TGTGCCATCAGTCCCCACGGTGCAACTAATGAAAAACTGTTTTTT. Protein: CAISPHGATNEKLFF.

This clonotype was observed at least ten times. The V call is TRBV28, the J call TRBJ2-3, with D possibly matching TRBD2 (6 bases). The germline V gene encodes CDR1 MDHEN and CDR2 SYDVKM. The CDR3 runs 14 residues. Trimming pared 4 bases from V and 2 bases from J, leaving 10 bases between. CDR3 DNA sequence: TGTGCCAGCAGTTCTGGAGGGGCCACAGATACGCAGTATTTT. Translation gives CASSSGGATDTQYF. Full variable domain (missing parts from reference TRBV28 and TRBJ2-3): DVKVTQSSRYLVKRTGEKVFLECVQDMDHENMFWYRQDPGLGLRLIYFSYDVKMKEKGDIPEGYSVSREKKERFSLILESASTNQTSMYLCASSSGGATDTQYFGPGTRLTVL.

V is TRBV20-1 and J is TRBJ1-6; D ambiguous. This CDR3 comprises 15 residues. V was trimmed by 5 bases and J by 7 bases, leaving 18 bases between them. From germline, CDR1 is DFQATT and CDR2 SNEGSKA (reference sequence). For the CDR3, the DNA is TGCAGTGCTCTCCGACCGGGAGCCACCAATTCACCCCTCCACTTT. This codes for CSALRPGATNSPLHF.

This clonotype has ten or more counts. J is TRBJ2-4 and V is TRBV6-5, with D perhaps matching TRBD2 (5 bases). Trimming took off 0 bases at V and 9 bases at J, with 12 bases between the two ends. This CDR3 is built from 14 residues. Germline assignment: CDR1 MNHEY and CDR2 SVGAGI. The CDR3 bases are TGTGCCAGCAGTTACTCGAATAGGAGGAGCATTCAGTACTTC. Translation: CASSYSNRRSIQYF.

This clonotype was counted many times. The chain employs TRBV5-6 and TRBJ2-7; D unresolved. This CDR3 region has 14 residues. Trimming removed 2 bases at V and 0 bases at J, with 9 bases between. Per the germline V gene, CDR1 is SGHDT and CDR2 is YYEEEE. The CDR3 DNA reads TGTGCCAGCAGCTTTGGAGATAGCTCCTACGAGCAGTACTTC. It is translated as CASSFGDSSYEQYF.

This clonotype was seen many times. In DNA form, the CDR3 reads TGCGCCAGCAGCCAAGAAGGGCGACGGGACACTGAAGCTTTCTTT. Amino acids: CASSQEGRRDTEAFF. The V call is TRBV4-3, the J call TRBJ1-1; D call uncertain. Germline CDR1 and CDR2: LGHNA and YSLEER. V lost 0 bases to trimming and J lost 3 bases, with 11 bases between them. The CDR3 runs 15 residues.

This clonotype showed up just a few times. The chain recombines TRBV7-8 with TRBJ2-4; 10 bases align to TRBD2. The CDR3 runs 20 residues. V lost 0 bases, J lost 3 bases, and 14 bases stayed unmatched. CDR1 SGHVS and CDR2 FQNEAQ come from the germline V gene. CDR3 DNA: TGTGCCAGCAGCTTAGCGAGGGCTAGCGGGAGTCCAAGGGGCAAAAACATTCAGTACTTC. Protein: CASSLARASGSPRGKNIQYF.

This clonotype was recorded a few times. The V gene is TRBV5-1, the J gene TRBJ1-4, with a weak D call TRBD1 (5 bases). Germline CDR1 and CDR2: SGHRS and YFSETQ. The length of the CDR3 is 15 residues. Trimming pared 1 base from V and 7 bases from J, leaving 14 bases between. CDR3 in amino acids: CASSLSGREAEKLFF. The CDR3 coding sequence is TGCGCCAGCAGCTTGTCCGGCAGGGAGGCTGAAAAACTGTTTTTT.

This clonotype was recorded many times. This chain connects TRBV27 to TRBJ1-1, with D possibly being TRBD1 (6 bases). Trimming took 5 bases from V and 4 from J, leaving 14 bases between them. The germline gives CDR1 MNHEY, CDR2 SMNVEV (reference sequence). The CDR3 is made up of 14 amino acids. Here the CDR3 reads CASSTGQGITEAFF. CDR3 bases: TGTGCCAGCAGTACGGGGCAGGGGATCACTGAAGCTTTCTTT.

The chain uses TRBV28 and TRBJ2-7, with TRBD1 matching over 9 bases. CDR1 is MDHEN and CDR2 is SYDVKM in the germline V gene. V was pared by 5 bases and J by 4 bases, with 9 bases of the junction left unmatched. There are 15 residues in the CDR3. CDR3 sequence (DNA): TGTGCCAGCAGTCCCTCCCAGGACAGGGGTTACGAGCAGTACTTC. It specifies CASSPSQDRGYEQYF.

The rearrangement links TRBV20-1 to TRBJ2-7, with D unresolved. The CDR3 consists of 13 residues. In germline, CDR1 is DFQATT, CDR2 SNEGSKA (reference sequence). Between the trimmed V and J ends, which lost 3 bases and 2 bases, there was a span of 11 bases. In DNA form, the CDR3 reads TGCAGTGCTAGGAGTGGAATCGCCTACGAGCAGTACTTC. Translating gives CSARSGIAYEQYF.

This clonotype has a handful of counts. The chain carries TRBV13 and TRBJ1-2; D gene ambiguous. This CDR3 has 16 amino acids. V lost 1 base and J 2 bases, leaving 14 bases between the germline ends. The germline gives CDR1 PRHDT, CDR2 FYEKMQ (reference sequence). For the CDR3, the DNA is TGTGCCAGCAGCTTAGATGCCAACTATTTCAACTATGGCTACACCTTC. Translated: CASSLDANYFNYGYTF.

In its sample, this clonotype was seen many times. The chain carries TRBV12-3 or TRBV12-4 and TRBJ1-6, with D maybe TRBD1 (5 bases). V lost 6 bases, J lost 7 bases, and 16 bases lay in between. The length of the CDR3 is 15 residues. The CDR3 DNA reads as TGTGCCAGCAGCCCGGGGGGGACCGGGAATTCACCCCTCCACTTT. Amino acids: CASSPGGTGNSPLHF.

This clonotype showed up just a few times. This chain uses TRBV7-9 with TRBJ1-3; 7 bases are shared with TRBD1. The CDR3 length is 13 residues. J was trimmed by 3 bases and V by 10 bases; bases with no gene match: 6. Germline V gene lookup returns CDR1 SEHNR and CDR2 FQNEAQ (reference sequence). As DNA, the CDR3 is TGTGCCACCACGGGACAGCTTGGAAACACCATATATTTT. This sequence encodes CATTGQLGNTIYF.

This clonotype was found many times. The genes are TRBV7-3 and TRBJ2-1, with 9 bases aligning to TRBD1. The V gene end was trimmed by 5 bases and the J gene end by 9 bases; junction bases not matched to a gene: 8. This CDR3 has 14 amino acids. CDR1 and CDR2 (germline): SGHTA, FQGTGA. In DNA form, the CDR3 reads TGTGCCAGCAGCCCGGGACAGGGTAGGGGTGAGCAGTTCTTC. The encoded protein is CASSPGQGRGEQFF.

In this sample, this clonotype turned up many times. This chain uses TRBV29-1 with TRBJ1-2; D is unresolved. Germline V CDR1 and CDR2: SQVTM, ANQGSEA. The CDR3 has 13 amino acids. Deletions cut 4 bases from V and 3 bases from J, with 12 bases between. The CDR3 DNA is TGCAGCGTTGTGGTTTTGGGTGACTATGGCTACACCTTC. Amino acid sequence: CSVVVLGDYGYTF.

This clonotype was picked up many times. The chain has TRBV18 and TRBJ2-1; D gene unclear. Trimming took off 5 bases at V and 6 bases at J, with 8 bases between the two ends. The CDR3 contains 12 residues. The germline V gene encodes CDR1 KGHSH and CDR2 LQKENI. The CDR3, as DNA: TGTGCCAGCTCAACGGCTGTCAATGAGCAGTTCTTC. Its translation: CASSTAVNEQFF. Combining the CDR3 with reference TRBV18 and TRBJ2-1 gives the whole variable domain NAGVMQNPRHLVRRRGQEARLRCSPMKGHSHVYWYRQLPEEGLKFMVYLQKENIIDESGMPKERFSAEFPKEGPSILRIQQVVRGDSAAYFCASSTAVNEQFFGPGTRLTVL.

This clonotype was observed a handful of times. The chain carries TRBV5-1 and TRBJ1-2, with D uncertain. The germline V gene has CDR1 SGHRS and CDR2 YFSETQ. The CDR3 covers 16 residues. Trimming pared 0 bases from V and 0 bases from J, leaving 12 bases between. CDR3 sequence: CASSLVVTSSNYGYTF. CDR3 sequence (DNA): TGCGCCAGCAGCTTGGTGGTGACTTCCTCTAACTATGGCTACACCTTC. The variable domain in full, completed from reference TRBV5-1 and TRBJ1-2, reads KAGVTQTPRYLIKTRGQQVTLSCSPISGHRSVSWYQQTPGQGLQFLFEYFSETQRNKGNFPGRFSGRQFSNSRSEMNVSTLELGDSALYLCASSLVVTSSNYGYTFGSGTRLTVV.

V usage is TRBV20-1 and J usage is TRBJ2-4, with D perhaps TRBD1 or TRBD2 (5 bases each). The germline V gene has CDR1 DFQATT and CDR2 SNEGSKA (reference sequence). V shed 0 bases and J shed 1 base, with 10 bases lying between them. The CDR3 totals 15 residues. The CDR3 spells CSARDLGRAKNIQYF. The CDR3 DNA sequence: TGCAGTGCTAGAGATCTGGGACGGGCCAAAAACATTCAGTACTTC.

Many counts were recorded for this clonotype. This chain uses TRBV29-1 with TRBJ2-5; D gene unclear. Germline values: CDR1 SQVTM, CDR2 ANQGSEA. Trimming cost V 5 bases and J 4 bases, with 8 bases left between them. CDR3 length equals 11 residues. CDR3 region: CSVSALETQYF. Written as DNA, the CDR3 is TGCAGCGTTTCGGCCTTAGAGACCCAGTACTTC.

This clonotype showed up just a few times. For the CDR3, the DNA is TGTGCCACCAGCAGAGCAACTAATGAAAAACTGTTTTTT. The encoded protein is CATSRATNEKLFF. The genes are TRBV15 and TRBJ1-4; D is unresolved. Germline V gene lookup returns CDR1 LNHNV and CDR2 YYDKDF (reference sequence). This CDR3 contains 13 residues. V was trimmed by 1 base and J by 0 bases, leaving 0 bases between them.

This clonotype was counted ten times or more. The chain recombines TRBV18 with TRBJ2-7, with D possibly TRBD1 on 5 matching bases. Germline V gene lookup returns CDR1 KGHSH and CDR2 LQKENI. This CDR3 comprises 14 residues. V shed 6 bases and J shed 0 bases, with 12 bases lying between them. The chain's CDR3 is CASSPGADSYEQYF. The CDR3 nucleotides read TGTGCCAGCTCCCCTGGGGCCGACTCCTACGAGCAGTACTTC.

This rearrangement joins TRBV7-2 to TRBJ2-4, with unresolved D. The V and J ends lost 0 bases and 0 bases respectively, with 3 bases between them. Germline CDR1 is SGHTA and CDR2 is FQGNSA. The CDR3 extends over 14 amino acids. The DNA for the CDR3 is TGTGCCAGCAGCTTAGCTGAAGCCAAAAACATTCAGTACTTC. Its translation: CASSLAEAKNIQYF. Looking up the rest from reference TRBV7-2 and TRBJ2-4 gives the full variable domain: GAGVSQSPSNKVTEKGKDVELRCDPISGHTALYWYRQSLGQGLEFLIYFQGNSAPDKSGLPSDRFSAERTGGSVSTLTIQRTQQEDSAVYLCASSLAEAKNIQYFGAGTRLSVL.

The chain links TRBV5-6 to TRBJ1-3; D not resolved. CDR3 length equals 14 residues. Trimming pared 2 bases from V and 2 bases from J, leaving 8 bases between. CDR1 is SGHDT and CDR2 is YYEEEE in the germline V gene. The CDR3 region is CASSFGIAGNTIYF. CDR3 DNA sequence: TGTGCCAGCAGCTTTGGGATCGCTGGAAACACCATATATTTT.

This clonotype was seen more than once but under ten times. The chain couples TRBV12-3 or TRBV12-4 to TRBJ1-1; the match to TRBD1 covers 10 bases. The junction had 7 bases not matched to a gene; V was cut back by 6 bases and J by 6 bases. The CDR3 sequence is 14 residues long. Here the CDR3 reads CASSQTGGISEAFF. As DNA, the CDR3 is TGTGCCAGCAGCCAGACAGGGGGCATCTCTGAAGCTTTCTTT.

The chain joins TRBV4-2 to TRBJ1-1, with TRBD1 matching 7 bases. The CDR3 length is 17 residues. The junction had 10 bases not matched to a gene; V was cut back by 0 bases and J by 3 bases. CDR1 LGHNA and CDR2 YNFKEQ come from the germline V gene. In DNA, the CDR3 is TGTGCCAGCAGCCAAGATGGGACAGCCAAGGGAGACACTGAAGCTTTCTTT. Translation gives CASSQDGTAKGDTEAFF.

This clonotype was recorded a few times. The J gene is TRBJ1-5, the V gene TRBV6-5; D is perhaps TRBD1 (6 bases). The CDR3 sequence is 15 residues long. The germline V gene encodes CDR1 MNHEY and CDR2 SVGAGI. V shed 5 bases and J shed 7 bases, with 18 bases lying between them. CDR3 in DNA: TGTGCCAGCAGTCCCTCCGTGGGGGCCCGGCAGCCCCAGCATTTT. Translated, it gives CASSPSVGARQPQHF.

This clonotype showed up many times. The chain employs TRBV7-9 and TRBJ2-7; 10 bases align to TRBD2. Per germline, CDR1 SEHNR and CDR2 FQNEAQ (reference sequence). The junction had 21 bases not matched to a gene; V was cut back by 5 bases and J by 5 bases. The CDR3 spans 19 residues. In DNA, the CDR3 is TGTGCCAGCAGCCAACCCTCCCTGACTAGCGGGTGGGGAGGGGACGAGCAGTACTTC. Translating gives CASSQPSLTSGWGGDEQYF.

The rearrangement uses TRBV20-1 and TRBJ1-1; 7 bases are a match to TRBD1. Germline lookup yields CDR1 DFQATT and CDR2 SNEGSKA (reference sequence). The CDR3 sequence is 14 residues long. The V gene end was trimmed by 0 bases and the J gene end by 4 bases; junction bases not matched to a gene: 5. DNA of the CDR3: TGCAGTGCTAGAGATCGTCAGGGGGGCACTGAAGCTTTCTTT. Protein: CSARDRQGGTEAFF.

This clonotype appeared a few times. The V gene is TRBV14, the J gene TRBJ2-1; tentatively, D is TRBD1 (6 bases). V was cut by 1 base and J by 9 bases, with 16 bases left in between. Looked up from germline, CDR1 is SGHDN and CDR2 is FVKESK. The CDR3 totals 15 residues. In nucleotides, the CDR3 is TGTGCCAGCAGCCAAGCGGCAGGGGTAGGTGCTGAGCAGTTCTTC. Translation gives CASSQAAGVGAEQFF.